The 18 T cell receptor beta chains below come from one sample, sequenced in a study of blood T cell repertoires in COVID-19. The repertoire was sequenced with immunoSEQ multiplex PCR; TCRdb's copy has only in-frame clones and lacks some. The repertoire holds around 180,000 clones, with roughly 84% as singletons. Sequenced sample: peripheral blood. All receptors derive from a man older than 75 with COVID-19, enrolled during active disease.

V is TRBV19 and J is TRBJ2-1; TRBD1 matches 9 bases. V was pared by 2 bases and J by 7 bases, with 6 bases of the junction left unmatched. Germline CDR1 reads LNHDA; CDR2 reads SQIVND (reference sequence). The CDR3 is made up of 15 amino acids. The CDR3 loop reads CASSIKDRGVNEQFF. The CDR3 nucleotides read TGTGCCAGTAGTATAAAGGACAGGGGCGTAAATGAGCAGTTCTTC.

The chain couples TRBV2 to TRBJ2-1, with a possible D match to TRBD2 (6 bases). The CDR3 totals 13 residues. Germline loops: CDR1 SNHLY, CDR2 FYNNEI. The V end lost 3 bases, the J end lost 4 bases, and 7 bases lay between the germline ends. For the CDR3, the DNA is TGTGCCAGCAGTGAGGCGGGGTACAATGAGCAGTTCTTC. Translating gives CASSEAGYNEQFF.

V and J are TRBV6-1 and TRBJ1-2; 8 bases fit TRBD1. Per the germline V gene, CDR1 is MNHNS and CDR2 is SASEGT. J lost 8 bases, V lost 2 bases, and 4 bases had no gene match. The CDR3 loop spans 13 amino acids. CDR3 sequence (DNA): TGTGCCAGCAGTGAACAGGGGGCTGGCGGCTACACCTTC. Translated, it gives CASSEQGAGGYTF.

This clone appeared a few times. Other nucleotide sequences in the sample specify the same CDR3. The chain is built from TRBV29-1 and TRBJ1-5; 9 nucleotides match TRBD1. After removal of 6 bases from V and 7 bases from J, the junction contained 10 bases not matched to a gene. CDR3 length equals 14 residues. Looked up from germline, CDR1 is SQVTM and CDR2 is ANQGSEA. This chain's CDR3 is CSVRQGETGQPQHF. The CDR3 DNA follows: TGCAGCGTCCGACAGGGGGAGACGGGACAGCCCCAGCATTTT.

The rearrangement uses TRBV28 and TRBJ1-1; D remains unclear. V gave up 6 bases and J gave up 8 bases, with 13 bases separating them. CDR1 is MDHEN and CDR2 is SYDVKM in the germline V gene. The CDR3 is made up of 12 amino acids. The CDR3 here is CASRSGRGEAFF. CDR3 bases: TGTGCCAGCAGGTCTGGGCGTGGGGAAGCTTTCTTT.

The chain has TRBV11-2 and TRBJ2-1; TRBD2 matches 8 bases. Germline V gene lookup returns CDR1 SGHAT and CDR2 FQNNGV. CDR3 size: 17 residues. V dropped 0 bases and J dropped 3; count of bases not matched to a gene: 7. The DNA for the CDR3 is TGTGCCAGCAGCTTAGAGCGAGCGGGGGCGGACTACAATGAGCAGTTCTTC. Amino acid sequence: CASSLERAGADYNEQFF.

This clone has a handful of counts. CDR3 DNA sequence: TGTGCCAGCAGTTCACATAAGGGGCAGAGCACTGAAGCTTTCTTT. Its protein is CASSSHKGQSTEAFF. J is TRBJ1-1 and V is TRBV28, with D possibly matching TRBD1 (5 bases). CDR3 length: 15 amino acids. CDR1 is MDHEN, CDR2 SYDVKM, per germline. Trimming stripped 4 bases from V and 4 bases from J, with 16 bases between.

The DNA of the CDR3 is TGCGCCAGCAGCCAGGAGACTAGCACGCATACGCAGTATTTT. It yields the protein CASSQETSTHTQYF. The chain recombines TRBV4-3 with TRBJ2-3; TRBD2 matches at 7 bases. The J segment lost 7 bases and the V segment lost 3 bases, leaving 7 bases of the junction unmatched. The CDR3 is 14 amino acids. The germline V gene has CDR1 LGHNA and CDR2 YSLEER.

This chain uses TRBV2 with TRBJ1-1; possible D gene TRBD1, 5 bases. Trimming took off 4 bases at V and 5 bases at J, with 11 bases between the two ends. This CDR3 comprises 13 residues. Germline CDR1 and CDR2: SNHLY and FYNNEI. CDR3 amino acids: CASSVQRGTEAFF. In DNA, the CDR3 is TGTGCCAGCAGTGTCCAAAGGGGAACTGAAGCTTTCTTT.

In the case of this clone: A junction end diverges from the germline sequence, so it may reflect a read error. This chain joins TRBV9 and TRBJ1-2; 12 positions agree with TRBD1. The CDR3 loop spans 14 amino acids. Germline CDR1 SGDLS, CDR2 YYNGEE. In DNA, the CDR3 is TGTGCCAGCAGCACAAACTCCGGGACAGGGGGCATGGGCTTC. Translating gives CASSTNSGTGGMGF.

This rearrangement joins TRBV5-4 to TRBJ1-5, with D possibly TRBD1 on 6 matching bases. Germline V CDR1 and CDR2: SGHNT, YYREEE (reference sequence). V dropped 0 bases and J dropped 5 bases, with 15 bases sitting between them. This CDR3 contains 16 residues. Here the CDR3 reads CASSLGGTGTHQPQHF. CDR3 nucleotide sequence: TGTGCCAGCAGCTTGGGGGGTACAGGGACCCATCAGCCCCAGCATTTT.

The genes are TRBV14 and TRBJ1-2; tentatively, D is TRBD1 (5 bases). Trimming removed 4 bases at V and 2 bases at J, with 8 bases between. The CDR3 runs to 13 residues. Germline V gene sequence: CDR1 SGHDN, CDR2 FVKESK. The CDR3 loop is CASSPTGNYGYTF. As DNA, the CDR3 is TGTGCCAGCAGCCCTACAGGCAACTATGGCTACACCTTC.

The CDR3 here is CASSVGLAETQYF. The CDR3 bases are TGTGCCAGCAGCGTAGGGCTAGCCGAGACCCAGTACTTC. This chain links TRBV9 with TRBJ2-5; weak D call: TRBD2 (5 bases). Germline values: CDR1 SGDLS, CDR2 YYNGEE. The CDR3 totals 13 residues. The V and J ends lost 0 bases and 5 bases respectively, with 8 bases between them.

The sample holds a few counts of this clone. This rearrangement joins TRBV6-5 to TRBJ1-2; unclear D gene. Germline values: CDR1 MNHEY, CDR2 SVGAGI. CDR3 length: 11 amino acids. With 10 bases removed from V and 5 bases from J, the gap between germline ends came to 11 bases. The CDR3 nucleotides are TGTGCCACGCAAACAGCTTATGGCTACACCTTC. Translated: CATQTAYGYTF.

The chain recombines TRBV7-9 with TRBJ1-2; tentatively, D is TRBD1 (5 bases). CDR3 length equals 11 residues. Germline CDR1 is SEHNR and CDR2 is FQNEAQ (reference sequence). Trimming removed 5 bases from V and 11 bases from J, with 12 bases in between. CDR3 sequence: CASSADSLYTF. The CDR3 coding sequence is TGTGCCAGCAGCGCCGACAGTCTTTACACCTTC.

The V and J genes are TRBV18 and TRBJ2-2; D is unclear. Trimming took 4 bases from V and 6 from J, leaving 6 bases between them. The CDR3 is made up of 12 amino acids. Germline loops: CDR1 KGHSH, CDR2 LQKENI. CDR3 sequence (DNA): TGTGCCAGCTCACAGGAGCCCGGGGAGCTGTTTTTT. It translates to CASSQEPGELFF.

In this sample, this clone turned up once. This chain uses TRBV27 with TRBJ2-4, with D uncertain. CDR3 size: 13 residues. Trimming cost V 3 bases and J 3 bases, with 6 bases left between them. The germline gives CDR1 MNHEY, CDR2 SMNVEV (reference sequence). The CDR3 loop reads CASSFNSKNIQYF. The CDR3 DNA follows: TGTGCCAGCAGTTTTAACAGCAAAAACATTCAGTACTTC.

The rearrangement links TRBV10-3 to TRBJ2-5; unclear D gene. Trimming stripped 2 bases from V and 1 base from J, with 11 bases between. The germline CDR1 and CDR2 sequences are ENHRY and SYGVKD. This CDR3 region has 15 residues. CDR3 DNA sequence: TGTGCCATCAGTGAGGCGGCCACCTCCCAAGAGACCCAGTACTTC. Translating it yields CAISEAATSQETQYF.